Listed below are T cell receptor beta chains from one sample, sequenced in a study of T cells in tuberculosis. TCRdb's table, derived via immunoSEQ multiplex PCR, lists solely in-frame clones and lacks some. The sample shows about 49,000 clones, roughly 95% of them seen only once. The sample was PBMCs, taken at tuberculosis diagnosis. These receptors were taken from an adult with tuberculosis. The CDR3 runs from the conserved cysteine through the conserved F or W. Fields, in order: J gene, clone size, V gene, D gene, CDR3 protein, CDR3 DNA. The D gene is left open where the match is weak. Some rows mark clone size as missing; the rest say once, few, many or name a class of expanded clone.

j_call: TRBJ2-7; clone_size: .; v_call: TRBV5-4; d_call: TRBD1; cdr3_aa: CASSLPRQGGRYEQYF; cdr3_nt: TGTGCCAGCAGCTTACCCCGACAGGGGGGGAGATACGAGCAGTACTTC
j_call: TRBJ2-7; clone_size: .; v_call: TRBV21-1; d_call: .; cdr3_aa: CASSRETSDPYEQYF; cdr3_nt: TGTGCCAGCAGCAGGGAGACTAGCGATCCCTACGAGCAGTACTTC
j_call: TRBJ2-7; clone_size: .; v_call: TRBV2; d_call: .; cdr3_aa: CASSEGGFTYEQYF; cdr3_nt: TGTGCCAGCAGTGAAGGCGGATTTACCTACGAGCAGTACTTC
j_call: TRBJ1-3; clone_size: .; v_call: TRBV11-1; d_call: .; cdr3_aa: CASSLYRDKGNTIYF; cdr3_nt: TGTGCCAGCAGCTTATACCGGGACAAAGGAAACACCATATATTTT
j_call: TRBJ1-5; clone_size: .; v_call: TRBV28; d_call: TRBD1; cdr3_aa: CASSLNLGGQPQHF; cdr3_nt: TGTGCCAGCAGTTTAAACCTAGGGGGCCAGCCCCAGCATTTT
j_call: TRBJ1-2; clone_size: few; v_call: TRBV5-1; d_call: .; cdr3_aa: CASSQTIGTPYGYTF; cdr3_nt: TGCGCCAGCAGCCAGACTATCGGGACACCATATGGCTACACCTTC
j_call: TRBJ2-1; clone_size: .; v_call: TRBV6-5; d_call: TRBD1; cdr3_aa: CASSPTGGPYNEQFF; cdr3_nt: TGTGCCAGCAGTCCTACAGGGGGCCCCTACAATGAGCAGTTCTTC
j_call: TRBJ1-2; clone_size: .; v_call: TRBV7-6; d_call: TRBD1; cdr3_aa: CASSLVVGQGAHSYGYTF; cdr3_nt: TGTGCCAGCAGCTTAGTGGTGGGACAGGGGGCGCATAGCTATGGCTACACCTTC
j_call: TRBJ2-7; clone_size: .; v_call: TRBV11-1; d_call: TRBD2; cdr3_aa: CASSLGGLAYF; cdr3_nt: TGTGCCAGCAGCTTAGGCGGACTAGCGTACTTC
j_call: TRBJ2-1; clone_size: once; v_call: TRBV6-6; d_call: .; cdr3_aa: CASSYSTVNEQFF; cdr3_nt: TGTGCCAGCAGTTACTCGACAGTCAATGAGCAGTTCTTC
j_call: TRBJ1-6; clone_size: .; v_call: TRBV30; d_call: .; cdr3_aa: CAWSPKGGANSPLHF; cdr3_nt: TGTGCCTGGAGTCCCAAGGGGGGGGCTAATTCACCCCTCCACTTT
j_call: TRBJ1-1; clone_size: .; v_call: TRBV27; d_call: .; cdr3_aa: CASSRVMNTEAFF; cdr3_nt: TGTGCCAGCAGCCGGGTAATGAACACTGAAGCTTTCTTT
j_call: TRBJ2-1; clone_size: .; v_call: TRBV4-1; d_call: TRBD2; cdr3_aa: CASSWTSGSMNYYNEQFF; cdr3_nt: TGCGCCAGCAGCTGGACTAGCGGCTCCATGAATTACTACAATGAGCAGTTCTTC
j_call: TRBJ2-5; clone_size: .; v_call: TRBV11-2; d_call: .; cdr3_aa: CASSLASVKEAQYF; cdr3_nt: TGTGCCAGCAGCTTAGCGTCAGTCAAGGAGGCCCAGTACTTC
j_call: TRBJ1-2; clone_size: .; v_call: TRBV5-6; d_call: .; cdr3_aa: CASSLSAGVPLRNYGYTF; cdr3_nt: TGTGCCAGCAGCTTGTCTGCAGGGGTCCCGCTACGAAACTATGGCTACACCTTC
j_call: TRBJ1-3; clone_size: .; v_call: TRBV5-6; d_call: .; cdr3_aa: CASSLGPGSGNTIYF; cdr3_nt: TGTGCCAGCAGCTTGGGTCCAGGGTCTGGAAACACCATATATTTT
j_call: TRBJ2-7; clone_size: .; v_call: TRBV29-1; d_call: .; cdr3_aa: CSVGGAYEQYF; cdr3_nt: TGCAGCGTTGGCGGGGCCTACGAGCAGTACTTC
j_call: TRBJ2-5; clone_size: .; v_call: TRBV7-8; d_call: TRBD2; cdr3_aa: CASSLLISGMVGQETQYF; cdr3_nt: TGTGCCAGCAGCTTATTGATTAGCGGGATGGTAGGGCAAGAGACCCAGTACTTC
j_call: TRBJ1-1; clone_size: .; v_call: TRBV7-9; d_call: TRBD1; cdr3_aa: CASSAQGAGTEAFF; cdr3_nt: TGTGCCAGCAGCGCTCAGGGGGCGGGTACTGAAGCTTTCTTT
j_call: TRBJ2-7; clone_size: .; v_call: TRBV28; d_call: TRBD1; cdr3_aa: CASSLVGQGAHEQYF; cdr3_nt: TGTGCCAGCAGTTTGGTCGGGCAGGGGGCCCACGAGCAGTACTTC
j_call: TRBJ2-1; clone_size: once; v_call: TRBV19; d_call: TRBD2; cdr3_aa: CASSRLAASGSVSNEQFF; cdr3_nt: TGTGCCAGTAGTAGGTTGGCGGCTAGCGGGAGTGTTTCGAATGAGCAGTTCTTC
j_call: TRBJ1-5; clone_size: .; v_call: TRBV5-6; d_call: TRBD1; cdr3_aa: CASSQGTGVGNQPQHF; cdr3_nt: TGTGCCAGCAGCCAAGGGACAGGGGTGGGCAATCAGCCCCAGCATTTT
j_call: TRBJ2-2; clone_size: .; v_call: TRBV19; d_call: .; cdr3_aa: CASSNRGTRGASNTGELFF; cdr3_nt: TGTGCCAGTAGTAATCGGGGAACACGGGGGGCCTCGAACACCGGGGAGCTGTTTTTT
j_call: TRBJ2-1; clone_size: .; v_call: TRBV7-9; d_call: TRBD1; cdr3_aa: CASSLRDRINEQFF; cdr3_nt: TGTGCCAGCAGCCTCCGGGACAGGATCAATGAGCAGTTCTTC
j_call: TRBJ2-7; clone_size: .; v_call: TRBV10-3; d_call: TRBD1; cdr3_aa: CAIRDRGHEQYF; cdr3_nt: TGTGCCATCAGGGACAGGGGGCACGAGCAGTACTTC
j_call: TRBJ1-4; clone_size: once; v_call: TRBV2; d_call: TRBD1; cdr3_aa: CASDGDRDETNEKLFF; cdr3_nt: TGTGCCAGCGATGGGGACAGGGATGAAACTAATGAAAAACTGTTTTTT
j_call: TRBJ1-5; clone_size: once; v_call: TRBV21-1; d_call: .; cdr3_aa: CASSSILQDRGRNQPQHF; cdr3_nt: TGTGCCAGCAGCTCAATACTTCAGGACAGGGGGCGGAATCAGCCCCAGCATTTT
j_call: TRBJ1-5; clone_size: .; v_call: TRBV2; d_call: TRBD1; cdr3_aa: CASSLTGVRGQPQHF; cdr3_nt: TGTGCCAGCAGCCTGACAGGGGTGCGGGGTCAGCCCCAGCATTTT
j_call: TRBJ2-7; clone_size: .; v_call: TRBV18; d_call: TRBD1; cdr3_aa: CASSRDSPPSYEQYF; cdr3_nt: TGTGCCAGCTCAAGGGACAGCCCACCATCCTACGAGCAGTACTTC
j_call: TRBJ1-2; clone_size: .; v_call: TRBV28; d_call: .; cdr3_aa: CASGRAPNYGYTF; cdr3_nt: TGTGCCTCTGGGCGGGCGCCTAACTATGGCTACACCTTC
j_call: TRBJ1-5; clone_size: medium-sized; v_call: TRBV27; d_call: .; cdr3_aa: CASSFKGSGGYSNQPQHF; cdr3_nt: TGTGCCAGCAGTTTTAAGGGGTCGGGGGGGTATAGCAATCAGCCCCAGCATTTT
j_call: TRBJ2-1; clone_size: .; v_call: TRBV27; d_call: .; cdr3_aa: CASSLYNEQFF; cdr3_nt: TGTGCCAGTAGTTTGTATAATGAGCAGTTCTTC
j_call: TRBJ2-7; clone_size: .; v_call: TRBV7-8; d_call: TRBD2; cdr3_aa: CASSPQTGTSFIEQYF; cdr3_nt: TGTGCCAGCAGCCCCCAGACCGGGACTAGCTTTATCGAGCAGTACTTC